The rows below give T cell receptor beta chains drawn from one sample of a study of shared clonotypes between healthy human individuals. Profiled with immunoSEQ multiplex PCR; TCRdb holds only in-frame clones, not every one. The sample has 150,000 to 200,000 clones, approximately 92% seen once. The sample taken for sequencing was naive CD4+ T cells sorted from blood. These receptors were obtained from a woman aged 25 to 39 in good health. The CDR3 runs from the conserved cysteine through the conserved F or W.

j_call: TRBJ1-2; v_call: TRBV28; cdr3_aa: CASSFPAGDGNGYTF
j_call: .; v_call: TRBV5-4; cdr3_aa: CASSSYYEQYF
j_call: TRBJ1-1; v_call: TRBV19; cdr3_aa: CASRGGAANMNTEAFF
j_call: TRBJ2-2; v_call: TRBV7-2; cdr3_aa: CASSLVQAGYGELFF
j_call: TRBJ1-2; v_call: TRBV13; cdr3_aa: CASSFWTGERGYTF
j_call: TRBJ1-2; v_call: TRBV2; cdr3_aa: CASSETGANYGYTF
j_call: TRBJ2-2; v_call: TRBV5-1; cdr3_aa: CASSSAPERLAAGELFF
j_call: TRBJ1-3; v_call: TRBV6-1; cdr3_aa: CASSPTLNTIYF
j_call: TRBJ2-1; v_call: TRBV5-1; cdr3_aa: CASSLAGTAYNEQFF
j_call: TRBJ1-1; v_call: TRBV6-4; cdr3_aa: CASSPTRREGNTEAFF
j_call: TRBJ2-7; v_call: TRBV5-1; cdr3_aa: CASSLGRDRVNYEQYF
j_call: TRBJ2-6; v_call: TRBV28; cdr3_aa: CASSLYGGLGGANVLTF
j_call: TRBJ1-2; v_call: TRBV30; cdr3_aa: CAWTENPGVSYTF
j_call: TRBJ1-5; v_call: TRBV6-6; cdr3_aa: CASIHRVGQPQHF
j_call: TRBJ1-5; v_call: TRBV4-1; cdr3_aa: CASSPWDSYQPQHF
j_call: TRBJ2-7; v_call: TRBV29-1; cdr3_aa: CSARTSGYEQYF
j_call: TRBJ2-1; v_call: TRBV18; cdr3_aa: CASSPGIAGVDEQFF
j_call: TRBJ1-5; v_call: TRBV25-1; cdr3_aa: CASSESLNQPQHF
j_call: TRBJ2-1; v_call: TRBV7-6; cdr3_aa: CASSLGPFSEQFF
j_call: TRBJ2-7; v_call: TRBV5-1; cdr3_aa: CASSGGTSSDEQYF
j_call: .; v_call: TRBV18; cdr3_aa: CASSPNGDGEQYF
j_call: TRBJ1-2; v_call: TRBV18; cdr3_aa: CASSPYDQEDSGYGYTF